The 19 T cell receptor beta chains below come from one sample, sequenced in a study of T cells after yellow fever vaccination. TCRdb used MiXCR to reprocess the 5' RACE reads, holding one entry per CDR3 protein. This sample has under 300,000 distinct CDR3 sequences, with approximately 6.8% found just once. This material consisted of CD4+ T cells sorted from PBMCs, taken on the day of the yellow fever booster vaccination. The receptors come from a man aged 25-40 years who received the YFV17D yellow fever vaccine.

This clonotype occurred once. A much larger clone differs by one base, so this may be a read error. J is TRBJ2-3 and V is TRBV20-1; TRBD2 aligns across 11 bases. The CDR3 contains 15 residues. The V segment lost 5 bases and the J segment 5 bases; nucleotides outside the gene matches: 9. Germline loops: CDR1 DFQATT, CDR2 SNEGSKA (reference sequence). The CDR3 DNA follows: TGCAGTGCTTCCAGACTAGCGGGGAGAATAGATACGCAGTATTTT. Its protein is CSASRLAGRIDTQYF.

This clonotype has only a few counts. V and J are TRBV4-2 and TRBJ2-1; 14 nucleotides line up with TRBD2. CDR1 and CDR2 (germline): LGHNA, YNFKEQ. V shed 0 bases, J shed 14 bases, and the junction held 9 bases outside the gene matches. CDR3 size: 16 residues. Here the CDR3 DNA reads TGTGCCAGCAGCCAAGATGGGACTAGCGGGAGAACCTTGGAGTTCTTC. This gives the protein CASSQDGTSGRTLEFF.

This clonotype was seen at least ten times. The chain has TRBV11-2 and TRBJ2-1; D is possibly TRBD2 (5 bases). CDR3 size: 16 residues. Germline CDR1 and CDR2: SGHAT and FQNNGV. Trimming shortened V by 5 bases and J by 2 bases, and 16 bases separated the two germline ends. This chain's CDR3 is CASSLHLAGTYNEQFF. The CDR3 nucleotides are TGTGCCAGCAGCCTGCACCTAGCAGGCACCTACAATGAGCAGTTCTTC.

The table lists this clonotype with many counts. The chain combines TRBV11-3 with TRBJ2-1; D may be TRBD1 (5 bases). CDR1 is SGHNT and CDR2 is YENEEA in the germline V gene. Trimming took 5 bases from V and 8 from J, leaving 13 bases between them. This CDR3 spans 13 amino acids. DNA of the CDR3: TGTGCCAGCAGCCGTACATTCAGGGATGAGCAGTTCTTC. It encodes CASSRTFRDEQFF.

This clonotype has more than one count but fewer than ten. The chain carries TRBV9 and TRBJ2-5; D might be TRBD1 or TRBD2, each matching 5 bases. The CDR3 covers 14 residues. V was clipped by 0 bases and J by 5 bases, with 11 bases between them. The germline CDR1 and CDR2 sequences are SGDLS and YYNGEE. The CDR3 DNA reads as TGTGCCAGCAGCGTAGGAGGGGCCCGTGAGACCCAGTACTTC. It specifies CASSVGGARETQYF.

The table lists this clonotype with a few counts. This sequence joins TRBV10-2 and TRBJ2-2; 11 nucleotides line up with TRBD2. The germline gives CDR1 WSHSY, CDR2 SAAADI. The CDR3 runs to 16 residues. The ends lost 6 bases at V and 5 bases at J; junction bases unmatched: 8. CDR3 region: CASRERTSGFTGELFF. The CDR3 bases are TGCGCCAGCAGAGAGCGGACTAGCGGGTTTACCGGGGAGCTGTTTTTT.

This sequence joins TRBV19 and TRBJ2-3; a weak D match, TRBD2 (5 bases). The CDR3 totals 15 residues. Trimming took 7 bases from V and 1 from J, leaving 15 bases between them. Germline V gives CDR1 LNHDA, CDR2 SQIVND (reference sequence). CDR3 DNA: TGTGCCAGTACTTCCAGGAGGCCGGGCACAGATACGCAGTATTTT. This translates into CASTSRRPGTDTQYF.

This clonotype was detected a few times. The chain uses TRBV7-2 and TRBJ2-7, with 7 bases aligning to TRBD2. The CDR3 extends over 13 amino acids. CDR1 is SGHTA, CDR2 FQGNSA, per germline. Losses at the gene ends were 11 bases for V and 5 bases for J; bases not matched to a gene: 12. The CDR3 loop is CAVARARGNEQYF. CDR3 DNA: TGTGCCGTAGCGCGGGCGCGGGGGAACGAGCAGTACTTC. Full variable domain (remainder filled in from reference TRBV7-2 and TRBJ2-7): GAGVSQSPSNKVTEKGKDVELRCDPISGHTALYWYRQSLGQGLEFLIYFQGNSAPDKSGLPSDRFSAERTGGSVSTLTIQRTQQEDSAVYLCAVARARGNEQYFGPGTRLTVT.

The chain combines TRBV20-1 with TRBJ1-5, with D perhaps TRBD1 (6 bases). V was pared by 6 bases and J by 2 bases, with 14 bases between. The V gene's germline CDR1 is DFQATT and CDR2 SNEGSKA (reference sequence). CDR3 size: 14 residues. This chain's CDR3 is CSALEGVGNQPQHF. DNA of the CDR3: TGCAGTGCGTTAGAGGGGGTAGGCAATCAGCCCCAGCATTTT.

This clonotype has ten or more counts. The chain has TRBV18 and TRBJ2-1; TRBD2 matches at 8 bases. Germline CDR1 reads KGHSH; CDR2 reads LQKENI. CDR3 length: 15 residues. The J segment lost 3 bases and the V segment lost 1 base, leaving 2 bases of the junction unmatched. The DNA of the CDR3 is TGTGCCAGCTCACCACTGAGCGGGGGCTACAATGAGCAGTTCTTC. It encodes CASSPLSGGYNEQFF. The variable domain in full, completed from reference TRBV18 and TRBJ2-1, reads NAGVMQNPRHLVRRRGQEARLRCSPMKGHSHVYWYRQLPEEGLKFMVYLQKENIIDESGMPKERFSAEFPKEGPSILRIQQVVRGDSAAYFCASSPLSGGYNEQFFGPGTRLTVL.

The chain uses TRBV13 and TRBJ2-5; 9 bases fit TRBD1. The CDR3 consists of 15 residues. From germline, CDR1 is PRHDT and CDR2 FYEKMQ (reference sequence). The V gene end was trimmed by 4 bases and the J gene end by 5 bases; junction bases not matched to a gene: 8. CDR3 sequence reads: CASSSDRGVVETQYF. As DNA, the CDR3 is TGTGCCAGCAGCTCGGACAGGGGAGTGGTTGAGACCCAGTACTTC.

Many counts were recorded for this clonotype. CDR3 protein: CASSPSWPGEETQYF. In DNA form, the CDR3 reads TGTGCCAGCAGCCCTAGTTGGCCGGGAGAAGAGACCCAGTACTTC. The gene calls are TRBV5-6 and TRBJ2-5; a possible D gene is TRBD2 (6 bases). V gave up 4 bases and J gave up 3 bases, with 16 bases separating them. In germline, CDR1 is SGHDT, CDR2 YYEEEE. CDR3 length: 15 amino acids.

The rearrangement joins TRBV29-1 to TRBJ1-5; no firm D call. The V gene lost 4 bases and the J gene lost 7 bases, with 14 bases spanning the gap. CDR3 length equals 13 residues. Germline V gene sequence: CDR1 SQVTM, CDR2 ANQGSEA. The CDR3 DNA is TGCAGCGTTGGTGAGGGTTTCGGACAGCCCCAGCATTTT. Its protein product is CSVGEGFGQPQHF.

This clonotype has a handful of counts. This chain joins TRBV7-8 and TRBJ2-1; TRBD2 agrees at 9 bases. The CDR3 has 15 amino acids. The trim removed 5 bases at V and 5 bases at J, leaving 7 bases unmatched. CDR1 is SGHVS, CDR2 FQNEAQ, per germline. CDR3 loop: CASSAGLAQHNEQFF. The CDR3 region has the DNA TGTGCCAGCAGCGCTGGACTAGCGCAACACAATGAGCAGTTCTTC.

The chain recombines TRBV12-3 or TRBV12-4 with TRBJ2-3, with 7 bases fitting TRBD2. The CDR3 is made up of 15 amino acids. V trimming: 5 bases; J trimming: 1 base; junction bases outside the gene matches: 6. DNA for the CDR3: TGTGCCAGCAGTAGCAGCGGGGTGGGCACAGATACGCAGTATTTT. Translation gives CASSSSGVGTDTQYF.

The rearrangement links TRBV28 to TRBJ2-1; TRBD2 matches at 9 bases. The CDR3 totals 16 residues. Losses at the gene ends were 6 bases for V and 5 bases for J; bases not matched to a gene: 11. The germline gives CDR1 MDHEN, CDR2 SYDVKM. The CDR3 bases are TGTGCCAGCAGCCAACAGCGGGAGGCCTTAAACAATGAGCAGTTCTTC. Translated: CASSQQREALNNEQFF. Drawing the rest from reference TRBV28 and TRBJ2-1, the complete variable domain is DVKVTQSSRYLVKRTGEKVFLECVQDMDHENMFWYRQDPGLGLRLIYFSYDVKMKEKGDIPEGYSVSREKKERFSLILESASTNQTSMYLCASSQQREALNNEQFFGPGTRLTVL.

This clonotype occurred many times. The chain is built from TRBV18 and TRBJ2-3, with a tentative D call TRBD1 (6 bases). The CDR3 runs to 16 residues. Germline assignment: CDR1 KGHSH and CDR2 LQKENI. V lost 4 bases, J lost 1 base, and 15 bases lay in between. The CDR3 loop reads CASSLLAAGGTDTQYF. CDR3 coding DNA: TGTGCCAGCTCACTGCTTGCGGCAGGGGGCACAGATACGCAGTATTTT.

At least ten counts were recorded for this clonotype. The chain links TRBV5-1 to TRBJ2-2, with a possible D match to TRBD2 (5 bases). Germline loops: CDR1 SGHRS, CDR2 YFSETQ. The V gene lost 1 base and the J gene lost 6 bases, with 7 bases spanning the gap. The CDR3 contains 13 residues. CDR3 coding DNA: TGCGCCAGCAGCTTGTCGGACTCCGGGGAGCTGTTTTTT. Amino acids: CASSLSDSGELFF.

The chain uses TRBV7-9 and TRBJ2-3; 10 bases align to TRBD2. After removal of 5 bases from V and 1 base from J, the junction contained 6 bases not matched to a gene. Germline V gene sequence: CDR1 SEHNR, CDR2 FQNEAQ (reference sequence). The CDR3 runs to 16 residues. The CDR3 DNA reads as TGTGCCAGCAGCCAGCCCAGCGGGGGGGGCACAGATACGCAGTATTTT. It codes for CASSQPSGGGTDTQYF.